In this sample, the clone carrying this TCR beta chain turned up many times. The CDR3 is 15 residues long. CDR1 and CDR2 from the germline V gene are SGHVS and FQNEAQ. The ends lost 8 bases at V and 2 bases at J; junction bases unmatched: 6. These data come from a study of Graves' ophthalmopathy and Graves' hyperthyroidism. Calling hyperthyroidism stable required that no ophthalmopathy show up within 18 months of follow-up. Amplified TCR beta CDR3 regions were obtained using RNA transcripts as template. An opening RT-PCR round employed HTBI primers and preceded a second-round multiplex PCR. TCRdb redid the calling of the multiplex PCR reads with MiXCR, one entry per CDR3 protein. The profile shows about 370,000 distinct CDR3 sequences, about 18% of them singletons.

The chain recombines TRBV7-8 with TRBJ2-5; 12 positions match TRBD2. This clonotype was sampled from an adult woman with stable Graves' hyperthyroidism. Sample: peripheral blood. The CDR3 DNA follows: TGTGCCAGCGGACTAGCGGGATTTGATCAAGAGACCCAGTACTTC. It encodes CASGLAGFDQETQYF.